This record covers a single T cell receptor beta chain. Its antigen is not known. Germline V gene lookup returns CDR1 SGHTA and CDR2 FQGNSA. V lost 2 bases, J lost 5 bases, and 9 bases stayed unmatched. The CDR3 spans 16 residues. This specimen belongs to a study of cytomegalovirus exposure and HLA in healthy donors. Overall study: According to later analysis, the same platform produced the roughly 120 validation and under 750 first-cohort repertoires. Whole-study findings and limits: The tendency of first-cohort TCR clusters to co-occur in the 110 or so validation repertoires emerged from a later analysis.

It was the roughly 130-subject validation cohort, separate from the approximately 620-subject first cohort, to which the donors belonged. Sequencing was performed with immunoSEQ multiplex PCR; in TCRdb, only in-frame clones are kept and a portion is missing. The sample comprises about 330,000 clones, about nine tenths of which are singletons, and approximately 1.1% rests with the top ten. The TCR sequence derives from a woman aged 25 to 39 in good health and CMV-seropositive. The V and J genes are TRBV7-2 and TRBJ2-3; TRBD2 matches at 8 bases. Material: PBMCs. CDR3: CASSLTPGLGRDTQYF. The DNA of the CDR3 is TGTGCCAGCAGCTTAACTCCGGGACTAGGAAGAGATACGCAGTATTTT.